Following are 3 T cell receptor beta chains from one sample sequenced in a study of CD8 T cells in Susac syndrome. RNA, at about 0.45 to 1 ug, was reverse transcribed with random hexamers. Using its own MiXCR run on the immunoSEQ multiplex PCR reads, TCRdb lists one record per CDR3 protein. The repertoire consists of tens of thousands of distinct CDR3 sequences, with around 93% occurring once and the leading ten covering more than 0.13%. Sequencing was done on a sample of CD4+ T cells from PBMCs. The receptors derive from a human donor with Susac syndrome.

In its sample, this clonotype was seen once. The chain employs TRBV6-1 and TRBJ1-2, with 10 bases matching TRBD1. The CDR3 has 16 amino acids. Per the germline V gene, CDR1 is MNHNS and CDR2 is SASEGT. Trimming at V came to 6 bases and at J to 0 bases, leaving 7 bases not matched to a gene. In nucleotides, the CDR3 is TGTGCCAGCAGCCTGGACAGGGGGTTAGCTAACTATGGCTACACCTTC. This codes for CASSLDRGLANYGYTF.

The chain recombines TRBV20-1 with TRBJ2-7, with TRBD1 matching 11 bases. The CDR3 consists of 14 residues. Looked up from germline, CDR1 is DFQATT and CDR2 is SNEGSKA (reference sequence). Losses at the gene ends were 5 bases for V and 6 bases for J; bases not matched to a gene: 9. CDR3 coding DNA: TGCAGTGCTGCCCGGGGACAGGGGGATGCCGAGCAGTACTTC. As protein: CSAARGQGDAEQYF.

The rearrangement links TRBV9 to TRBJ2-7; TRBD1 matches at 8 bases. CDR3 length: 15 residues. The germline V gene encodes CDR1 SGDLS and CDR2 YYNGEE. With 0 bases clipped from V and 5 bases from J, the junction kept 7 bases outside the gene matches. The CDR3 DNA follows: TGTGCCAGCAGCGTAGACCCTGGACAGGGAAACGAGCAGTACTTC. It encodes CASSVDPGQGNEQYF.